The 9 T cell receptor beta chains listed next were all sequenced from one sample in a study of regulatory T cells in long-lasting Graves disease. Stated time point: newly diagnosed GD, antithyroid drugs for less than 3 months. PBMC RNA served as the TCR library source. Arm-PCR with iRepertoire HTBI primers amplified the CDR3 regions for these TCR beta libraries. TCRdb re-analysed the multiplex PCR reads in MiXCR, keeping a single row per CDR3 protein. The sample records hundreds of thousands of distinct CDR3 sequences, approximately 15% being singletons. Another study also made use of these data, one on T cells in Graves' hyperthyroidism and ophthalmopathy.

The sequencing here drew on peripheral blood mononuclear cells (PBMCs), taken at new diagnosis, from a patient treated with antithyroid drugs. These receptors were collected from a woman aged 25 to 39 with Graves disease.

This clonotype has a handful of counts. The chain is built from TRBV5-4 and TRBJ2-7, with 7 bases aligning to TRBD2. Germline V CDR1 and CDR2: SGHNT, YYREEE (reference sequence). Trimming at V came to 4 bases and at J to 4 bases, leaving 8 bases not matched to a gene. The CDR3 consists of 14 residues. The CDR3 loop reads CASSTGGIKYEQYF. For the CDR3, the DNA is TGTGCCAGCAGCACGGGAGGTATTAAGTACGAGCAGTACTTC.

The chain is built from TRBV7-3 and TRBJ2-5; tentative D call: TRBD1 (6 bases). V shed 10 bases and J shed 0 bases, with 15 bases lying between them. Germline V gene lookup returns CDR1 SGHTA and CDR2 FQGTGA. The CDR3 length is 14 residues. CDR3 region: CAKTTGAHQETQYF. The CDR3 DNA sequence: TGTGCCAAAACGACAGGCGCCCACCAAGAGACCCAGTACTTC.

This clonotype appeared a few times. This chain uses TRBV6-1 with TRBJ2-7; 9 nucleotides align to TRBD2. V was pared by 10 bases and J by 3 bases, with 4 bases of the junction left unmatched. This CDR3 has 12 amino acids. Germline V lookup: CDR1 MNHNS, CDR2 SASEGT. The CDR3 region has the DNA TGTGCCACAAAGACTAGCGGCTACGAGCAGTACTTC. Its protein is CATKTSGYEQYF.

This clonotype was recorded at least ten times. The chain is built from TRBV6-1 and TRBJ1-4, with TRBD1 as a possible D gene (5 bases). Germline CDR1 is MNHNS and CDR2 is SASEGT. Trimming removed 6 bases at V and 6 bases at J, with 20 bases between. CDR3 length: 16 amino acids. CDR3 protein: CASSQGHGGWDEKLFF. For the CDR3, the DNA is TGTGCCAGCAGCCAAGGTCATGGGGGGTGGGATGAAAAACTGTTTTTT.

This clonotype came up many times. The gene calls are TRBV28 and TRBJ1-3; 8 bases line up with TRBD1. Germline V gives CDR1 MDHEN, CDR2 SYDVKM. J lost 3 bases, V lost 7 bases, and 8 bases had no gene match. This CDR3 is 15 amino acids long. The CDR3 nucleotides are TGTGCCAGCACTGAGACAGGGGCTAATGGAAACACCATATATTTT. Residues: CASTETGANGNTIYF.

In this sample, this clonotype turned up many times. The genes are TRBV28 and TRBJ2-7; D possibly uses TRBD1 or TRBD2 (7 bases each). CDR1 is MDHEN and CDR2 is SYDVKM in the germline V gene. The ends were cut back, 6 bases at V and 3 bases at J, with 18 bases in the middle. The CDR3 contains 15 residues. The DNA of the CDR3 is TGTGCCAGCAGCCTCTCAGGGGGGGTCTTCTACGAGCAGTACTTC. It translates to CASSLSGGVFYEQYF.

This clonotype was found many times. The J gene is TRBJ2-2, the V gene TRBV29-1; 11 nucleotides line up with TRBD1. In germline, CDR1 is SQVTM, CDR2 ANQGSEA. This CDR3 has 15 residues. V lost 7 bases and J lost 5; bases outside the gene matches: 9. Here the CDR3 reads CSGAGQGASTGELFF. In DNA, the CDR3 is TGCAGCGGCGCCGGACAGGGGGCGAGTACCGGGGAGCTGTTTTTT.

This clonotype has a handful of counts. The CDR3 DNA reads TGCGCCAGCAGCTCTCTCGGACACCCCTTAGACGAGCAGTACTTC. Translation: CASSSLGHPLDEQYF. The rearrangement joins TRBV5-1 to TRBJ2-7, with D possibly matching TRBD1 (5 bases). This CDR3 contains 15 residues. Germline V gene data show CDR1 as SGHRS and CDR2 as YFSETQ. Trimming removed 3 bases at V and 5 bases at J, with 18 bases between.

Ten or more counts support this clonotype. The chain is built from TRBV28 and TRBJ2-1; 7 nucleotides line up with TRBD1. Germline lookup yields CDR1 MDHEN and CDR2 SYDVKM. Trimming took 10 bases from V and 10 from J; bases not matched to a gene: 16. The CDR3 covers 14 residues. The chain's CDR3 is CANKAAGGIGEQFF. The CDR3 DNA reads TGTGCCAACAAGGCGGCAGGGGGTATAGGGGAGCAGTTCTTC.